This record covers a single T cell receptor (beta chain). The ends were cut back, 7 bases at V and 1 base at J, with 10 bases in the middle. The germline gives CDR1 SEHNR, CDR2 FQNEAQ (reference sequence). The CDR3 totals 13 residues. This sample was included in a study of blood T cell repertoires in COVID-19. Sequenced by immunoSEQ multiplex PCR; TCRdb stores in-frame clones only, minus some. The table records 200,000 to 250,000 clones, 83% of them present only once. The chain recombines TRBV7-9 with TRBJ2-5, with a possible D match to TRBD2 (7 bases). The clonotype comes from a woman aged 45-65 years who had been exposed to COVID-19. The specimen was PBMCs or T cells enriched from blood (not recorded which). Written as DNA, the CDR3 is TGTGCCAGCATGAGGGGGGGCCAAGAGACCCAGTACTTC. This encodes CASMRGGQETQYF.